This T cell receptor beta chain was retrieved from a study of cytomegalovirus exposure and HLA in healthy donors. The study ran its PCR with 60 Vbeta and 13 Jbeta primers. The protocol was immunoSEQ multiplex PCR, while the TCRdb copy is restricted to in-frame clones and leaves out a portion. The sample lists 55,000 to 80,000 clones; around 80% were seen once. This clone was recorded once. V lost 3 bases and J lost 8, with 11 bases in between. CDR1 and CDR2 from the germline V gene are KGHSH and LQKENI. The CDR3 has 13 residues. Sequenced sample: PBMCs. This sequence was found in a man between 18 and 35 years old in good health and CMV-seronegative. This chain connects TRBV18 to TRBJ1-5, with TRBD1 as a possible D gene (5 bases). The CDR3 bases are TGTGCCAGCTCACCGGGGATAGGGGAGCCCCAGCATTTT. Translated: CASSPGIGEPQHF.